The 29 T cell receptor beta chains listed next were all sequenced from one sample in a study of vaccination and CD4 T cells after COVID-19. An Oncomine TCR Beta short-read assay was used to sequence the DNA from cultured CD4+ T cells. TCRdb re-derived calls from the PCR reads in MiXCR, one entry per CDR3 protein. Among around 15,000 distinct CDR3 sequences, 40% to 65% were seen once, and the ten largest hold more than 3.5%. Regarding treatment: roughly 10-day PBMC culture with coronavirus spike peptide pools or control peptides (ViraFEST assay). For these TCRs, the target antigens are not known. The sample was CD4+ T cells from blood, cultured in vitro, taken before SARS-CoV-2 vaccination. All receptors derive from a human donor who had recovered from COVID-19.

This clonotype was seen a few times. The chain carries TRBV20-1 and TRBJ1-5, with D unresolved. Per the germline V gene, CDR1 is DFQATT and CDR2 is SNEGSKA (reference sequence). The CDR3 length is 14 residues. Trimming removed 0 bases at V and 0 bases at J, with 6 bases between. The CDR3 DNA sequence: TGCAGTGCTAGAGACAGGATTAGCAATCAGCCCCAGCATTTT. Its translation: CSARDRISNQPQHF.

The CDR3 bases are TGTGCCAGCAGCTTTTCCCTTGGACTAGCGGGAGGAGACAATGAGCAGTTCTTC. It codes for CASSFSLGLAGGDNEQFF. The V and J genes are TRBV28 and TRBJ2-1, with TRBD2 matching 14 bases. V dropped 6 bases and J dropped 5; count of bases not matched to a gene: 12. CDR3 length equals 18 residues. Germline V gene sequence: CDR1 MDHEN, CDR2 SYDVKM.

The chain joins TRBV7-2 to TRBJ1-1, with TRBD1 as a possible D gene (5 bases). V was clipped by 8 bases and J by 1 base, with 14 bases between them. This CDR3 has 14 residues. The germline gives CDR1 SGHTA, CDR2 FQGNSA. The CDR3 sequence: CASDPGLGNTEAFF. CDR3 nucleotide sequence: TGTGCCAGCGACCCAGGGTTAGGGAACACTGAAGCTTTCTTT.

The rearrangement links TRBV20-1 to TRBJ2-2; 7 bases agree with TRBD2. The CDR3 runs 14 residues. Looked up from germline, CDR1 is DFQATT and CDR2 is SNEGSKA (reference sequence). V dropped 4 bases and J dropped 7; count of bases not matched to a gene: 9. This chain's CDR3 is CSAMVGRAGGELFF. The CDR3 coding sequence is TGCAGTGCTATGGTGGGGAGGGCGGGCGGGGAGCTGTTTTTT.

This chain uses TRBV7-2 with TRBJ1-1; 8 bases are a match to TRBD1. Germline V gene sequence: CDR1 SGHTA, CDR2 FQGNSA. The CDR3 runs 14 residues. The J segment lost 3 bases and the V segment lost 4 bases, leaving 4 bases of the junction unmatched. The CDR3 nucleotides are TGTGCCAGCAGCTCCAGGGGGCTAGACACTGAAGCTTTCTTT. It yields the protein CASSSRGLDTEAFF.

The chain recombines TRBV2 with TRBJ1-5, with D possibly matching TRBD1 (6 bases). Trimming shortened V by 4 bases and J by 4 bases, and 11 bases separated the two germline ends. Germline values: CDR1 SNHLY, CDR2 FYNNEI. The CDR3 is made up of 14 amino acids. Here the CDR3 reads CASSAQGQNQPQHF. CDR3 in DNA: TGTGCCAGCAGTGCCCAGGGGCAAAATCAGCCCCAGCATTTT.

The chain couples TRBV4-3 to TRBJ2-3; a possible D gene is TRBD2 (7 bases). There are 16 residues in the CDR3. Germline CDR1 reads LGHNA; CDR2 reads YSLEER. Trimming took 1 base from V and 3 from J, leaving 14 bases between them. The CDR3 region is CASSQGRGRGTDTQYF. In DNA form, the CDR3 reads TGCGCCAGCAGCCAAGGGCGGGGGCGGGGTACAGATACGCAGTATTTT.

This sequence joins TRBV27 and TRBJ2-1, with TRBD2 identical over 11 bases. The V segment lost 6 bases and the J segment 7 bases; nucleotides outside the gene matches: 14. The germline V gene has CDR1 MNHEY and CDR2 SMNVEV (reference sequence). The CDR3 extends over 17 amino acids. CDR3 DNA sequence: TGTGCCAGCAGCAGCTACGGCCTTACTAGCGGGGGAAATGAGCAGTTCTTC. Encoded protein: CASSSYGLTSGGNEQFF.

The chain recombines TRBV29-1 with TRBJ2-3; TRBD2 matches at 9 bases. After removal of 4 bases from V and 4 bases from J, the junction contained 3 bases not matched to a gene. In germline, CDR1 is SQVTM, CDR2 ANQGSEA. This CDR3 comprises 13 residues. The CDR3 DNA reads TGCAGCGTTGGCGGGAGGGCCGCAGATACGCAGTATTTT. The encoded protein is CSVGGRAADTQYF.

J is TRBJ2-2 and V is TRBV20-1; 8 positions agree with TRBD1. Germline assignment: CDR1 DFQATT and CDR2 SNEGSKA (reference sequence). This CDR3 contains 17 residues. V lost 3 bases to trimming and J lost 1 base; unmatched junction nucleotides: 10. CDR3 in amino acids: CSARDDRGPENTGELFF. The CDR3, as DNA: TGCAGTGCTAGGGATGACAGGGGCCCGGAGAACACCGGGGAGCTGTTTTTT.

The chain uses TRBV6-1 and TRBJ2-7; 7 bases are a match to TRBD1. The V gene end was trimmed by 0 bases and the J gene end by 11 bases; junction bases not matched to a gene: 10. Germline CDR1 reads MNHNS; CDR2 reads SASEGT. This CDR3 has 14 residues. The CDR3 DNA follows: TGTGCCAGCAGTGAAGCTACAGGGGAGTCAGTGGAGTACTTC. As protein: CASSEATGESVEYF.

The chain combines TRBV7-6 with TRBJ2-1; no reliable D call. The V end was cut by 0 bases, the J end by 5 bases, with 17 bases between. Germline CDR1 and CDR2: SGHVS and FNYEAQ. CDR3 length: 17 amino acids. CDR3 loop: CASSLAESFSDHNEQFF. DNA for the CDR3: TGTGCCAGCAGCTTAGCCGAGAGTTTTTCCGACCACAATGAGCAGTTCTTC. Based on the CDR3 plus reference TRBV7-6 and TRBJ2-1, the full variable domain is GAGVSQSPRYKVTKRGQDVALRCDPISGHVSLYWYRQALGQGPEFLTYFNYEAQQDKSGLPNDRFSAERPEGSISTLTIQRTEQRDSAMYRCASSLAESFSDHNEQFFGPGTRLTVL.

CDR3 bases: TGCAGTGCTAGCCCTTTTGGGGTCGGCTCCTACAATGAGCAGTTCTTC. Encoded protein: CSASPFGVGSYNEQFF. This sequence joins TRBV20-1 and TRBJ2-1; D is undetermined. V was trimmed by 3 bases and J by 0 bases, leaving 15 bases between them. CDR1 is DFQATT, CDR2 SNEGSKA, per germline (reference sequence). CDR3 length equals 16 residues.

The chain is built from TRBV7-2 and TRBJ2-1, with D perhaps assigned TRBD1 or TRBD2 (6 bases each). V was pared by 2 bases and J by 0 bases, with 17 bases between. Germline CDR1 reads SGHTA; CDR2 reads FQGNSA. The CDR3 loop spans 18 amino acids. The CDR3 sequence: CASSLTPFRGPSYNEQFF. CDR3 sequence (DNA): TGTGCCAGCAGCTTAACCCCGTTTCGGGGGCCCTCCTACAATGAGCAGTTCTTC.

The chain is built from TRBV12-3 or TRBV12-4 and TRBJ2-7; D possibly corresponds to TRBD2 (5 bases). CDR3 length: 12 residues. Trimming removed 6 bases at V and 1 base at J, with 7 bases between. As DNA, the CDR3 is TGTGCCAGCAGCACTAGGTCCTACGAGCAGTACTTC. This encodes CASSTRSYEQYF.

In DNA, the CDR3 is TGTGCCAGTAGTGACGGAATCTTGGGCAATCAGCCCCAGCATTTT. Translated: CASSDGILGNQPQHF. V is TRBV19 and J is TRBJ1-5, with unresolved D. There are 15 residues in the CDR3. Deletions cut 5 bases from V and 2 bases from J, with 13 bases between. CDR1 and CDR2 (germline): LNHDA, SQIVND (reference sequence).

The chain joins TRBV20-1 to TRBJ1-3; 8 nucleotides match TRBD1. Per the germline V gene, CDR1 is DFQATT and CDR2 is SNEGSKA (reference sequence). The CDR3 loop spans 16 amino acids. V shed 6 bases, J shed 0 bases, and the junction held 10 bases outside the gene matches. CDR3 in amino acids: CSATPIDRGSGNTIYF. The CDR3 DNA reads TGCAGTGCAACGCCTATTGACAGGGGCTCTGGAAACACCATATATTTT.

The sample holds a few counts of this clonotype. The chain employs TRBV6-1 and TRBJ2-1, with TRBD1 as a possible D gene (6 bases). Germline V CDR1 and CDR2: MNHNS, SASEGT. The CDR3 is made up of 14 amino acids. V gave up 2 bases and J gave up 9 bases, with 14 bases separating them. The CDR3: CASSESRGDSEQFF. Written as DNA, the CDR3 is TGTGCCAGCAGTGAAAGCAGGGGCGATAGTGAGCAGTTCTTC.

This clonotype was seen just once. This sequence joins TRBV7-6 and TRBJ2-3, with D perhaps being TRBD1 or TRBD2 (6 bases each). In germline, CDR1 is SGHVS, CDR2 FNYEAQ. The CDR3 is 15 amino acids. V lost 5 bases, J lost 0 bases, and 12 bases lay in between. CDR3 amino acids: CASSRGTPSTDTQYF. In nucleotides, the CDR3 is TGTGCCAGCAGCCGCGGGACACCTAGCACAGATACGCAGTATTTT.

Only a few counts were recorded for this clonotype. The rearrangement joins TRBV27 to TRBJ2-7, with D hard to call. This CDR3 comprises 16 residues. The germline V gene encodes CDR1 MNHEY and CDR2 SMNVEV (reference sequence). V shed 2 bases and J shed 2 bases, with 16 bases lying between them. CDR3 protein: CASSLIPAGLPYEQYF. The CDR3 region has the DNA TGTGCCAGCAGTTTAATTCCCGCAGGCTTACCCTACGAGCAGTACTTC.

DNA of the CDR3: TGTGCCAGTAGTATATGGTTAGACAGCCGACGGCGAGATACGCAGTATTTT. Translation gives CASSIWLDSRRRDTQYF. The gene calls are TRBV19 and TRBJ2-3, with D perhaps matching TRBD1 (5 bases). V lost 2 bases and J 5 bases, leaving 20 bases between the germline ends. Germline CDR1 is LNHDA and CDR2 is SQIVND (reference sequence). The CDR3 length is 17 residues.

CDR3 loop: CASSRQGPDGYTF. CDR3 DNA: TGTGCCAGCAGTCGACAGGGTCCGGATGGCTACACCTTC. This chain uses TRBV12-3 or TRBV12-4 with TRBJ1-2; TRBD1 matches at 7 bases. V shed 5 bases and J 6 bases; nucleotides not matched to a gene: 6. The CDR3 is 13 amino acids.

This clonotype was detected a few times. The chain combines TRBV6-1 with TRBJ1-1; no reliable D call. Between the trimmed V and J ends, which lost 7 bases and 1 base, there was a span of 13 bases. CDR3 size: 14 residues. Germline-derived CDR1 and CDR2 are MNHNS and SASEGT. The chain's CDR3 is CASNLRPGNTEAFF. CDR3 in DNA: TGTGCCAGCAACCTTCGTCCAGGGAACACTGAAGCTTTCTTT.

This clonotype was recorded a few times. V is TRBV20-1 and J is TRBJ2-2, with D tentatively TRBD1 (5 bases). The CDR3 has 12 amino acids. Germline CDR1 is DFQATT and CDR2 is SNEGSKA (reference sequence). The V gene lost 3 bases and the J gene lost 7 bases, with 9 bases spanning the gap. In nucleotides, the CDR3 is TGCAGTGCTAGGGTACAGGTCGGGGAGCTGTTTTTT. Its protein is CSARVQVGELFF.

The rearrangement links TRBV6-5 to TRBJ2-5, with D perhaps TRBD2 (6 bases). Germline V gene data show CDR1 as MNHEY and CDR2 as SVGAGI. CDR3 length: 20 residues. V gave up 2 bases and J gave up 0 bases, with 25 bases separating them. As DNA, the CDR3 is TGTGCCAGCAGTTACCCCGTCCGTGGGGGGTCCGATTTGTACCAAGAGACCCAGTACTTC. Its protein product is CASSYPVRGGSDLYQETQYF.

The chain combines TRBV6-2 or TRBV6-3 with TRBJ1-2; 7 nucleotides match TRBD1. The CDR3 loop spans 16 amino acids. The trim removed 6 bases at V and 1 base at J, leaving 11 bases unmatched. From germline, CDR1 is MNHEY and CDR2 SVGEGT. Here the CDR3 DNA reads TGTGCCAGCAGCATCAGAAACAGGGGAGTTAACTATGGCTACACCTTC. It encodes CASSIRNRGVNYGYTF.

The CDR3: CASTLAGWETQYF. CDR3 nucleotides: TGTGCCAGCACCCTAGCGGGATGGGAGACCCAGTACTTC. The chain combines TRBV7-9 with TRBJ2-5, with TRBD2 identical over 9 bases. The CDR3 runs to 13 residues. Trimming removed 7 bases from V and 5 bases from J; junction bases left unmatched: 5. Germline V gives CDR1 SEHNR, CDR2 FQNEAQ (reference sequence).

This chain links TRBV7-2 with TRBJ1-1; D possibly corresponds to TRBD1 (6 bases). This CDR3 contains 13 residues. V was cut by 3 bases and J by 6 bases, with 11 bases left in between. Looked up from germline, CDR1 is SGHTA and CDR2 is FQGNSA. The DNA of the CDR3 is TGTGCCAGCAGCTTGCAGGGGTTGGCTGAAGCTTTCTTT. This gives the protein CASSLQGLAEAFF.

The V call is TRBV28, the J call TRBJ2-3, with D unclear. The CDR3 extends over 12 amino acids. CDR1 is MDHEN, CDR2 SYDVKM, per germline. V lost 3 bases to trimming and J lost 10 bases, with 11 bases between them. The CDR3 DNA is TGTGCCAGCAGTTTTGGGGTTGGTGCGCAGTATTTT. Encoded protein: CASSFGVGAQYF.